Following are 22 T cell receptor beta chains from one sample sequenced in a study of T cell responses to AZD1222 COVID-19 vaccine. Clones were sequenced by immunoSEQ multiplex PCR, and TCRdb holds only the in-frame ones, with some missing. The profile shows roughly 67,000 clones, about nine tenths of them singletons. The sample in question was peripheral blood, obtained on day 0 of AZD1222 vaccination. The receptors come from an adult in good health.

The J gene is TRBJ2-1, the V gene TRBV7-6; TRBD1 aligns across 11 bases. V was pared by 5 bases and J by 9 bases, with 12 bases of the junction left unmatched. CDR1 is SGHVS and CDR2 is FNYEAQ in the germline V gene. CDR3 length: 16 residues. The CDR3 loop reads CASSKLGTGGNTEQFF. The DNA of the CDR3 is TGTGCCAGCAGCAAACTCGGGACAGGGGGAAACACTGAGCAGTTCTTC.

The CDR3: CASIFASYNEQFF. CDR3 DNA: TGTGCCAGCATCTTCGCCTCCTACAATGAGCAGTTCTTC. This rearrangement joins TRBV2 to TRBJ2-1, with D unclear. The CDR3 loop spans 13 amino acids. CDR1 is SNHLY and CDR2 is FYNNEI in the germline V gene. V was shortened by 7 bases and J by 0 bases, with 7 bases between the two germline ends.

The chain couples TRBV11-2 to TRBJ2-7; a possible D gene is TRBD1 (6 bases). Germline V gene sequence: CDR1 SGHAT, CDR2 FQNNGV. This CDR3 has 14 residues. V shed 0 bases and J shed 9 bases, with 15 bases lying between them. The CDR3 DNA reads TGTGCCAGCAGCTTAGATGGGGGCAGACAATGGCAGTACTTC. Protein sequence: CASSLDGGRQWQYF.

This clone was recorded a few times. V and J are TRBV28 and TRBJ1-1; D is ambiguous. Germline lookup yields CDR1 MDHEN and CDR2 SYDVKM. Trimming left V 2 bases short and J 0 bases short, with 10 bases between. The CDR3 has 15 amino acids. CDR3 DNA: TGTGCCAGCAGTTTAGCACAGATGATGAACACTGAAGCTTTCTTT. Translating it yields CASSLAQMMNTEAFF.

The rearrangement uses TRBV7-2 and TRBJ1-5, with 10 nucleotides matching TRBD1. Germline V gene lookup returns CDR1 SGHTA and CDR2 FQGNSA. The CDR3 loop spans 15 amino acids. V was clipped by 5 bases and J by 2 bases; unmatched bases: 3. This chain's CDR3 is CASSDRGRGNQPQHF. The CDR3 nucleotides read TGTGCCAGCAGCGACAGGGGGCGAGGCAATCAGCCCCAGCATTTT. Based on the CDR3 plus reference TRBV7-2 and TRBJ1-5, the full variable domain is GAGVSQSPSNKVTEKGKDVELRCDPISGHTALYWYRQSLGQGLEFLIYFQGNSAPDKSGLPSDRFSAERTGGSVSTLTIQRTQQEDSAVYLCASSDRGRGNQPQHFGDGTRLSIL.

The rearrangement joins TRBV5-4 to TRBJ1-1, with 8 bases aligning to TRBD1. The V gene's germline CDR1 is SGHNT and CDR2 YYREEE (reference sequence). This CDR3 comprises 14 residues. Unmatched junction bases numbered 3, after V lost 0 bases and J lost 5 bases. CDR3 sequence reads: CASSLGQGTTEAFF. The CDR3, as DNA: TGTGCCAGCAGCTTGGGACAGGGGACGACTGAAGCTTTCTTT.

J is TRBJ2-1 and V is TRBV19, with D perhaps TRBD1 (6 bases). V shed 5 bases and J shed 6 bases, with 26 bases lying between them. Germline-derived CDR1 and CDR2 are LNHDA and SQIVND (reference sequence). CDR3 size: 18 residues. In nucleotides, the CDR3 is TGTGCCAGTAGTCCGCAGGGGAGCGGAGAGTTGTTGGTCAATGAGCAGTTCTTC. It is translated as CASSPQGSGELLVNEQFF.

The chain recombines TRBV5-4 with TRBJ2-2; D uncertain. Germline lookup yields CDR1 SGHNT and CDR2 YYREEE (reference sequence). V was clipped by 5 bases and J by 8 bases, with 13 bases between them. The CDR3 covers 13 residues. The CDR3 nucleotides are TGTGCCAGCAGTTCTCAAGGGATAGGGGAGCTGTTTTTT. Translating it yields CASSSQGIGELFF. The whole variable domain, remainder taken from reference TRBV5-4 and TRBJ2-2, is ETGVTQSPTHLIKTRGQQVTLRCSSQSGHNTVSWYQQALGQGPQFIFQYYREEENGRGNFPPRFSGLQFPNYSSELNVNALELDDSALYLCASSSQGIGELFFGEGSRLTVL.

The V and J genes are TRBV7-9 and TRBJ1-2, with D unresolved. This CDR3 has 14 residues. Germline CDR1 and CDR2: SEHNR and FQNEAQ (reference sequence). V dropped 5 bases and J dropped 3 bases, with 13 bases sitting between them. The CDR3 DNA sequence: TGTGCCAGCAGCCGACCGAGAGGGCACTATGGCTACACCTTC. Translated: CASSRPRGHYGYTF.

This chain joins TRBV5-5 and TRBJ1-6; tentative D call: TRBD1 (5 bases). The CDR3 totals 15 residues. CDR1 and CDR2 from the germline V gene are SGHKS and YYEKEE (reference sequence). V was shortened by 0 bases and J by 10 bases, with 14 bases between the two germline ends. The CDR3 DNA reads TGTGCCAGCAGCTTGGGGTCGGGGGTGTCGTCACCCCTCCACTTT. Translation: CASSLGSGVSSPLHF.

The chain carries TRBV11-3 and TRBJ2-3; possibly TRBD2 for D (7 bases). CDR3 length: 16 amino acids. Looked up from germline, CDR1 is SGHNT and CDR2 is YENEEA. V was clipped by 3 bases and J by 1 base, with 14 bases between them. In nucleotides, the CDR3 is TGTGCCAGCAGCTTGCGGACTAGGGGGGGCACAGATACGCAGTATTTT. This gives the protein CASSLRTRGGTDTQYF.

CDR3 region: CASSSKTGGPYNEQFF. CDR3 sequence (DNA): TGTGCCAGCAGCTCCAAGACAGGGGGCCCCTACAATGAGCAGTTCTTC. This chain joins TRBV13 and TRBJ2-1, with 10 bases fitting TRBD1. This CDR3 spans 16 amino acids. V lost 4 bases to trimming and J lost 2 bases; unmatched junction nucleotides: 5. CDR1 is PRHDT and CDR2 is FYEKMQ in the germline V gene (reference sequence).

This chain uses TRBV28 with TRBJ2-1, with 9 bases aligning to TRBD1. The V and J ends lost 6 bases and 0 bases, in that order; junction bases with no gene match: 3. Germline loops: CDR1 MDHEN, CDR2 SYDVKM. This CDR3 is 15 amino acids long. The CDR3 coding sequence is TGTGCCAGCAGGGTGGGACAGGGCTCCTACAATGAGCAGTTCTTC. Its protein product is CASRVGQGSYNEQFF.

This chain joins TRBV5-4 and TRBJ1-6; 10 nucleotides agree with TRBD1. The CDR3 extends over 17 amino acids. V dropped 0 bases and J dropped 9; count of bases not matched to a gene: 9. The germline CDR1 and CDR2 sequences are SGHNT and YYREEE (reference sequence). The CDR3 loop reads CASSLGFGTGVSSPLHF. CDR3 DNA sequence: TGTGCCAGCAGCTTGGGATTCGGGACAGGGGTTTCTTCACCCCTCCACTTT.

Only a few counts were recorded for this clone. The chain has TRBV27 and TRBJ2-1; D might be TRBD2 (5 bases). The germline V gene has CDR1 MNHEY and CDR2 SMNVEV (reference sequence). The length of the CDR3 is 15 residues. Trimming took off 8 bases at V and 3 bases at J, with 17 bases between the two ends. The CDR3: CASSWGADLYNEQFF. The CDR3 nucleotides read TGTGCCAGCTCCTGGGGAGCGGACCTCTACAATGAGCAGTTCTTC.

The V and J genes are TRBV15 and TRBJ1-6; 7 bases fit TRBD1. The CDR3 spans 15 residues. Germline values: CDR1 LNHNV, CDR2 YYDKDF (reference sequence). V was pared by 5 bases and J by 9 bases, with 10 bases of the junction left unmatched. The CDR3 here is CATSPDRVGSSPLHF. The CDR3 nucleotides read TGTGCCACCAGCCCAGACAGGGTGGGGAGTTCACCCCTCCACTTT.

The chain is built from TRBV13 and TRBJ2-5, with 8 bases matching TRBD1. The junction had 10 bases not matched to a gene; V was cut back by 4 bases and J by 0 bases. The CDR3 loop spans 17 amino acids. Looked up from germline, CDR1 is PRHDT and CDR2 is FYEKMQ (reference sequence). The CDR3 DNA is TGTGCCAGCAGCTCACTTACCGGGACAGGAAACCAAGAGACCCAGTACTTC. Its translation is CASSSLTGTGNQETQYF.

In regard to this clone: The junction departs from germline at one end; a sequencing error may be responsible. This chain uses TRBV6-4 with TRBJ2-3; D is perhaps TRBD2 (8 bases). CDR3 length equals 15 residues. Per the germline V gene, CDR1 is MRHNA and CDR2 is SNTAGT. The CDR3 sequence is CASSDSTGGTDMQYF. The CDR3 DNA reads TGTGCCAGCAGTGACTCGACGGGGGGGACAGATATGCAGTATTTT.

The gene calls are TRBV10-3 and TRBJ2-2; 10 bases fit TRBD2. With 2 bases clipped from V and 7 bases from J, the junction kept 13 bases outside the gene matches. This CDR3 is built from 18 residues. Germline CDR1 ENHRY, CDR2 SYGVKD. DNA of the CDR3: TGTGCCATCAGTGAGCCGTTGGGGCTAGCGGGAGCAGGCGGGGAGCTGTTTTTT. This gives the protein CAISEPLGLAGAGGELFF.

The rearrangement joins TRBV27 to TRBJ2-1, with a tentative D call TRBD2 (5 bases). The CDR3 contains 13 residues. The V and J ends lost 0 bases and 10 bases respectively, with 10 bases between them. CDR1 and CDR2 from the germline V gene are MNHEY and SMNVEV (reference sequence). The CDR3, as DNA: TGTGCCAGCAGTTTATCGGGGAGAAGGGAGCAGTTCTTC. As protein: CASSLSGRREQFF.

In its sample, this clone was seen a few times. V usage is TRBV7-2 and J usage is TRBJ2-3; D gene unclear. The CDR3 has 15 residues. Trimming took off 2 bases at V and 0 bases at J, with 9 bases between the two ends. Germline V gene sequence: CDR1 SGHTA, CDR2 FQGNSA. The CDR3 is CASSLYATSTDTQYF. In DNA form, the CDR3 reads TGTGCCAGCAGCTTATACGCGACTAGCACAGATACGCAGTATTTT.

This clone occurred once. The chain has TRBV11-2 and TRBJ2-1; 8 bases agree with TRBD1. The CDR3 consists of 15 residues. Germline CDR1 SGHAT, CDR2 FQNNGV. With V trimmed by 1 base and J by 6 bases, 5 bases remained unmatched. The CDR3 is CASSLAGGAFNEQFF. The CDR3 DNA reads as TGTGCCAGCAGCTTAGCAGGGGGCGCCTTCAATGAGCAGTTCTTC.